This T cell receptor (beta chain) stems from a study of patients and donors after allogeneic stem cell transplantation. From the RT-PCR reads, TCRdb called clonotypes with MiXCR, one entry per CDR3 protein. The repertoire has 400,000 to 500,000 distinct CDR3 sequences, approximately 16% of them found once; the top ten carry less than 8.5%. The CDR3 loop spans 14 amino acids. Germline V gene lookup returns CDR1 MNHEY and CDR2 SVGEGT. V was pared by 3 bases and J by 2 bases, with 11 bases between. The specimen was blood, either unsorted or a sorted T cell fraction (not recorded which). The receptor was derived from a human donor who was either an allogeneic HSCT recipient or a stem cell or donor lymphocyte infusion donor (not recorded which). It is not recorded whose cells these are; they may come from a transplant donor. The chain uses TRBV6-2 or TRBV6-3 and TRBJ2-7, with unresolved D. CDR3 nucleotide sequence: TGTGCCAGCAGTTATGAGACAAAGACCTACGAGCAGTACTTC. Translating gives CASSYETKTYEQYF.